The rows below give T cell receptor beta chains drawn from one sample of a study of blood T cell repertoires in COVID-19. Clones were read by immunoSEQ multiplex PCR, and TCRdb kept only the in-frame ones, dropping some. Among under 300,000 clones, 70% to 85% were seen once, and the ten largest hold 14% to 15%. Input material: PBMCs or T cells enriched from blood (not recorded which). The receptors were sampled from a man aged 40-50 years who had recovered from COVID-19. The CDR3 runs from the conserved cysteine through the conserved F or W. The D gene is left open where the match is weak. Rows may omit the clone size; those that give it use once, few, many or a size class.

length	V	J	size	D	DNA	CDR3
14	TRBV2	TRBJ1-2	NA	TRBD1	TGTGCCAGCAGTAACTTACAGGGGGCTGCTGGCTACACCTTC	CASSNLQGAAGYTF
12	TRBV3-1/TRBV3-2	TRBJ2-1	NA	NA	TGTGCCAGCAGCCAAGATCTGAGAGGGCTGTTCTTC	CASSQDLRGLFF
16	TRBV18	TRBJ2-3	NA	NA	TGTGCCAGCTCAGCCCCCTCCCGGACTAGCACAGATACGCAGTATTTT	CASSAPSRTSTDTQYF
14	TRBV5-1	TRBJ1-4	NA	TRBD1	TGCGCCAGCAGCCTCGGGACAGCGGCTGGAAAACTGTTTTTT	CASSLGTAAGKLFF
14	TRBV28	TRBJ2-7	few	TRBD1	TGTGCCAGCAGTCTGGGACAGGGCTACTACGAGCAGTACTTC	CASSLGQGYYEQYF
12	TRBV28	TRBJ1-2	NA	NA	TGTGCCAGCGTAAGGGGAGGCTATGGCTACACCTTC	CASVRGGYGYTF
15	TRBV28	TRBJ1-6	NA	NA	TGTGCCAGCAGTTTATTAAGGACTCCTTATTCACCCCTCCACTTT	CASSLLRTPYSPLHF
14	TRBV28	TRBJ1-5	NA	NA	TGTGCCAGCAGTTTAGTAGGGGGCAATCAGCCCCAGCATTTT	CASSLVGGNQPQHF
13	TRBV11-3	TRBJ2-5	NA	TRBD1	TGTGCCAGCAGCCCGGGACAGGGGGAGACCCAGTACTTC	CASSPGQGETQYF
15	TRBV7-2	TRBJ2-3	NA	NA	TGTGCCAGCAGTCGTTCAGGCCAGATAACAGATACGCAGTATTTT	CASSRSGQITDTQYF
13	TRBV19	TRBJ1-5	NA	TRBD1	TGTGCCAGTAGTGTGGACAGGGATCAGCCCCAGCATTTT	CASSVDRDQPQHF
15	TRBV27	TRBJ2-2	NA	TRBD2	TGTGCCAGCAGTTTACTAGCGGGAGCCCCCGGGGAGCTGTTTTTT	CASSLLAGAPGELFF
13	TRBV14	TRBJ1-5	NA	NA	TGTGCCAGCAGCTACACAGGGAATCAGCCCCAGCATTTT	CASSYTGNQPQHF
13	TRBV12-3/TRBV12-4	TRBJ2-5	NA	NA	TGTGCCAGCAGTTTTCGAGGCGGGGAGACCCAGTACTTC	CASSFRGGETQYF
15	TRBV7-2	TRBJ2-5	NA	TRBD2	TGTGCCAGCAGCTTCCCTAGCGGGGGTGGGGAGACCCAGTACTTC	CASSFPSGGGETQYF
14	TRBV28	TRBJ2-7	once	NA	TGTGCCAGCAGTTTATGGTCCCCGTACTACGAGCAGTACTTC	CASSLWSPYYEQYF
14	TRBV28	TRBJ1-3	NA	TRBD1	TGTGCCAGCCGGACAGGGAGCTCTGGAAACACCATATATTTT	CASRTGSSGNTIYF
16	TRBV5-5	TRBJ2-2	few	NA	TGTGCCAGCAGCTTGGTCGGGACTCAGAACACCGGGGAGCTGTTTTTT	CASSLVGTQNTGELFF
14	TRBV5-1	TRBJ2-1	NA	NA	TGCGCCAGCAGCTTCGGCGCAGGGGTCAATGAGCAGTTCTTC	CASSFGAGVNEQFF
15	TRBV28	TRBJ2-2	NA	TRBD1	TGTGCCAGCAGCACGGGACAGGGACGCACCGGGGAGCTGTTTTTT	CASSTGQGRTGELFF
12	TRBV24-1	TRBJ2-3	NA	NA	TGTGCCACCAGTGTGGCCACAGATACGCAGTATTTT	CATSVATDTQYF
14	TRBV5-6	TRBJ1-5	NA	TRBD1	TGTGCCAGCAGCTCCGGGACAGGGTACCAGCCCCAGCATTTT	CASSSGTGYQPQHF
15	TRBV5-8	TRBJ1-5	NA	NA	TGTGCCAGCACCCCCAGGGCATATAGCAATCAGCCCCAGCATTTT	CASTPRAYSNQPQHF
19	TRBV12-5	TRBJ2-1	NA	TRBD2	TGTGCTAGTGGTTTGGCTCCCCTCATGGGGGGGAGCCCCTACAATGAGCAGTTCTTC	CASGLAPLMGGSPYNEQFF
16	TRBV28	TRBJ1-2	few	NA	TGTGCCAGCAGTTCCTCAACTCGCAGGGGCAGCCATGGCTACACCTTC	CASSSSTRRGSHGYTF
14	TRBV5-5	TRBJ1-5	once	NA	TGTGCCAGCAGCGCGGGGGGTGGTGATCAGCCCCAGCATTTT	CASSAGGGDQPQHF
15	TRBV27	TRBJ1-5	NA	NA	TGTGCCAGCAGTTGGACCAGTGAGGGCGGGGGGCCCCAGCATTTT	CASSWTSEGGGPQHF
14	TRBV7-9	TRBJ1-4	NA	TRBD1	TGTGCCAGCAGTCCCGGGACAGGGGGCCATAAACTGTTTTTT	CASSPGTGGHKLFF
15	TRBV5-5	TRBJ2-5	many	NA	TGTGCCAGCAGCTCGCGACACTCACCTCAAGAGACCCAGTACTTC	CASSSRHSPQETQYF
13	TRBV13	TRBJ1-5	few	NA	TGTGCCAGCAGCTCTTCGGGGGATCAGCCCCAGCATTTT	CASSSSGDQPQHF
14	TRBV30	TRBJ1-1	NA	NA	TGTGCCTGGAGTGTCCAGCGGGAGATTCCTGAAGCTTTCTTT	CAWSVQREIPEAFF
13	TRBV24-1	TRBJ1-4	NA	NA	TGTGCCACCAGTACAGGGAAGGGTGAAAAACTGTTTTTT	CATSTGKGEKLFF
14	TRBV5-4	TRBJ1-6	NA	NA	TGTGCCAGCAGCTTGGCGCAGGGTAATTCACCCCTCCACTTT	CASSLAQGNSPLHF
12	TRBV9	TRBJ1-4	NA	TRBD1	TGTGCCAGCAGCGTAGACAGGGGAAAACTGTTTTTT	CASSVDRGKLFF
15	TRBV3-1/TRBV3-2	TRBJ1-3	NA	NA	TGTGCCAGCAGCCTCCGGAGGGACTCTGGAAACACCATATATTTT	CASSLRRDSGNTIYF
15	TRBV2	TRBJ1-2	once	TRBD1	TGTGCCAGCAGTCCTCTTACAGGGGCATCTGATGGCTACACCTTC	CASSPLTGASDGYTF
15	TRBV15	TRBJ2-2	NA	TRBD2	TGTGCCACCAGCGGACTAGCGGGGCACACCGGGGAGCTGTTTTTT	CATSGLAGHTGELFF
13	TRBV28	TRBJ1-3	NA	TRBD1	TGTGCCAGCCAAACAGGGGCTGGAAACACCATATATTTT	CASQTGAGNTIYF
14	TRBV7-2	TRBJ2-7	NA	TRBD1	TGTGCCAGCAGCACTAGGACAGGGACCTACGAGCAGTACTTC	CASSTRTGTYEQYF
16	TRBV4-3	TRBJ2-5	many	TRBD2	TGCGCCAGCAGCCAAGCCCGACTAGCGGGGGAAGAGACCCAGTACTTC	CASSQARLAGEETQYF
15	TRBV9	TRBJ2-5	NA	TRBD1	TGTGCCAGCAGCGCCGGGACAGGGGGCGACGAGACCCAGTACTTC	CASSAGTGGDETQYF
18	TRBV5-1	TRBJ2-2	NA	NA	TGCGCCAGCAGCGAGGACCCGACAGGCCCGTCGAACACCGGGGAGCTGTTTTTT	CASSEDPTGPSNTGELFF